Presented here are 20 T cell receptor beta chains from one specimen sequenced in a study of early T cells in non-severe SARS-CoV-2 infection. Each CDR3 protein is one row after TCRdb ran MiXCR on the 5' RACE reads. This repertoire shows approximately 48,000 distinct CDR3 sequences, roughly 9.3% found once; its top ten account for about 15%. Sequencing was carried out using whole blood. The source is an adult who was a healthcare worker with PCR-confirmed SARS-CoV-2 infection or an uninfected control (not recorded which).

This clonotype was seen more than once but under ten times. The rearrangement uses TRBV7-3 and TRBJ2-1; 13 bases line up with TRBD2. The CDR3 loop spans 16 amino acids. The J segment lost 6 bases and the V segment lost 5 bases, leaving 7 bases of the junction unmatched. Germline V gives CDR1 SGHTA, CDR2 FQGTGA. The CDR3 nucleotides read TGTGCCAGCAGCCCGGATGGGACTAGCGGGACCAATGAGCAGTTCTTC. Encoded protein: CASSPDGTSGTNEQFF.

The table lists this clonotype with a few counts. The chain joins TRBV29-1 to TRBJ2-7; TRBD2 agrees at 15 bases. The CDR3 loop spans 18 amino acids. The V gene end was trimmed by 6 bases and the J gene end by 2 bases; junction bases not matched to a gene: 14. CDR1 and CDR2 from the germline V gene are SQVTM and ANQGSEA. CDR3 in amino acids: CSVLTPGTSGRLAYEQYF. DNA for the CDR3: TGCAGCGTCCTCACTCCAGGGACTAGCGGGAGGTTAGCCTACGAGCAGTACTTC.

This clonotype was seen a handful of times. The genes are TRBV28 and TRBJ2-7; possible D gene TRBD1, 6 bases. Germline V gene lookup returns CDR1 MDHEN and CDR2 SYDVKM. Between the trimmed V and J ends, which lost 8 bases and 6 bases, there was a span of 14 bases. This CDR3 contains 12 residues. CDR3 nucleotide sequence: TGTGCCAGCGGTCAGGGGTCTGGCGAGCAGTACTTC. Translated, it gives CASGQGSGEQYF.

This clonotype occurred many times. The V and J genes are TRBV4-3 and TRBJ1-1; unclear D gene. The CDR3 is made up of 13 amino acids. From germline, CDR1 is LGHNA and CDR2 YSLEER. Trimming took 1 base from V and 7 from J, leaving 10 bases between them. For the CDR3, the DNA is TGCGCCAGCAGCCAAGCGCAAGGGAATGAAGCTTTCTTT. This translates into CASSQAQGNEAFF.

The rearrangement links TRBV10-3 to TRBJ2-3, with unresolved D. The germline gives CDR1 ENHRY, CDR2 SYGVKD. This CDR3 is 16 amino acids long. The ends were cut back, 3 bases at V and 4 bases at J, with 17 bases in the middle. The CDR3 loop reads CAISDLDLPVPDTQYF. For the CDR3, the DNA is TGTGCCATCAGTGACCTCGACCTACCCGTTCCAGATACGCAGTATTTT.

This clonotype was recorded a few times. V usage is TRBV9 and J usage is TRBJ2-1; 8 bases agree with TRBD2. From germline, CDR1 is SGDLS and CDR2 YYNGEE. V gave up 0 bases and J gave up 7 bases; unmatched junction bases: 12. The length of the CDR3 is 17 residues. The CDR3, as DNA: TGTGCCAGCAGCGTAGGTATCTATTCGGGCGGGGGGAATGAGCAGTTCTTC. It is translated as CASSVGIYSGGGNEQFF.

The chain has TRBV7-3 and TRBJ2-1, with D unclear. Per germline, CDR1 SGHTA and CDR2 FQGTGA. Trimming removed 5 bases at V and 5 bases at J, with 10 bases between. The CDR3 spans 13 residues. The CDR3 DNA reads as TGTGCCAGCAGCATGGACGTGAACAATGAGCAGTTCTTC. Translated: CASSMDVNNEQFF.

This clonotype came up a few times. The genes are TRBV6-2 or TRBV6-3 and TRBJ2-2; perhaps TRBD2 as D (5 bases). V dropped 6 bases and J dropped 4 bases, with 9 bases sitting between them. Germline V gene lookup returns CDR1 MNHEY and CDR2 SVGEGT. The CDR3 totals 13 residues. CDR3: CASSRTSTGELFF. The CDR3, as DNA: TGTGCCAGCAGCCGAACTAGCACCGGGGAGCTGTTTTTT.

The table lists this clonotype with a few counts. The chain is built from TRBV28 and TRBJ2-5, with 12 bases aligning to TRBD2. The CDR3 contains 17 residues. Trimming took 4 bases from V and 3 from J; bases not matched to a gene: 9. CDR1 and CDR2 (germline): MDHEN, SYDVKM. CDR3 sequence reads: CASSSPRLAGAKETQYF. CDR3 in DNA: TGTGCCAGCAGTTCCCCTAGACTAGCGGGAGCCAAAGAGACCCAGTACTTC.

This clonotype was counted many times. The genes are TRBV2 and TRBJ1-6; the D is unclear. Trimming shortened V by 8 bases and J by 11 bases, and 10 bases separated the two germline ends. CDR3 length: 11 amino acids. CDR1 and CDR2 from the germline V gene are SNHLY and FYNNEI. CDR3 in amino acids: CASGLSAPLHF. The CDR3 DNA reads TGTGCCAGCGGCCTTTCCGCACCCCTCCACTTT. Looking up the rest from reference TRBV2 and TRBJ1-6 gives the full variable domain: EPEVTQTPSHQVTQMGQEVILRCVPISNHLYFYWYRQILGQKVEFLVSFYNNEISEKSEIFDDQFSVERPDGSNFTLKIRSTKLEDSAMYFCASGLSAPLHFGNGTRLTVT.

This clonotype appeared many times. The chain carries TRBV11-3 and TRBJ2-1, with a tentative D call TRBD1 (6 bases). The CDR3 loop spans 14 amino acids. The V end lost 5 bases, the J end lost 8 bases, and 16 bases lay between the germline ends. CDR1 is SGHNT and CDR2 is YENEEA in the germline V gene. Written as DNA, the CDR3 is TGTGCCAGCAGCCCCGGACAGCCCGGGGATGAGCAGTTCTTC. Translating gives CASSPGQPGDEQFF.

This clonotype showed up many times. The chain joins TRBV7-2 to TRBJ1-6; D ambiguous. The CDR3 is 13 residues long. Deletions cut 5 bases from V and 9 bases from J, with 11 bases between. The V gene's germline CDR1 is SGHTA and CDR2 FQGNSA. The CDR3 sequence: CASSPTGGSPLHF. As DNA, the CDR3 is TGTGCCAGCAGCCCCACGGGAGGTTCACCCCTCCACTTT.

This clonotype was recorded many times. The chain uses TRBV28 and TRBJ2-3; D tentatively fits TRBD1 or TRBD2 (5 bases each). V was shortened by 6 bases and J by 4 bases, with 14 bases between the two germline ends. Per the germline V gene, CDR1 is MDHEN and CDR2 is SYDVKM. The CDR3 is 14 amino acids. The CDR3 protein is CASSHGTNPDTQYF. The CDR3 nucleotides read TGTGCCAGCAGCCACGGGACGAATCCAGATACGCAGTATTTT.

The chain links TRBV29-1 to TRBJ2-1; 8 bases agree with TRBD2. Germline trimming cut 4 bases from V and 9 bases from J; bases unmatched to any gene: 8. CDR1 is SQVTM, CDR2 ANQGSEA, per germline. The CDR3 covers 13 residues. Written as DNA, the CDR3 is TGCAGCGTTGCCGGGACTAGGGGCAGTGAGCAGTTCTTC. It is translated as CSVAGTRGSEQFF.

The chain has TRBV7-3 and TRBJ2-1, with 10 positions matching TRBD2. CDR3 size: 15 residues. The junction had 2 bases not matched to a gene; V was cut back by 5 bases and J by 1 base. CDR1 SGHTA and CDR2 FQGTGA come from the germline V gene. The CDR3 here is CASSLAGASYNEQFF. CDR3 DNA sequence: TGTGCCAGCAGCCTAGCGGGAGCGTCCTACAATGAGCAGTTCTTC.

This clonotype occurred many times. As DNA, the CDR3 is TGTGCCAGCAGTTTATCGTCCTTAGGGGGCACAGATACGCAGTATTTT. The encoded protein is CASSLSSLGGTDTQYF. J is TRBJ2-3 and V is TRBV27; perhaps TRBD1 as D (5 bases). This CDR3 region has 16 residues. The V gene's germline CDR1 is MNHEY and CDR2 SMNVEV (reference sequence). Trimming cost V 0 bases and J 1 base, with 11 bases left between them.

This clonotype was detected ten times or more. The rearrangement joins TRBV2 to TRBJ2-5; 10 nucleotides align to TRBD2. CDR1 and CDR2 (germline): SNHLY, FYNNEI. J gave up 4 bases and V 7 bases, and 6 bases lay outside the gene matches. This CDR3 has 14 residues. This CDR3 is CASNPRLAGETQYF. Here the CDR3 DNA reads TGTGCCAGCAACCCTAGACTAGCGGGAGAGACCCAGTACTTC.

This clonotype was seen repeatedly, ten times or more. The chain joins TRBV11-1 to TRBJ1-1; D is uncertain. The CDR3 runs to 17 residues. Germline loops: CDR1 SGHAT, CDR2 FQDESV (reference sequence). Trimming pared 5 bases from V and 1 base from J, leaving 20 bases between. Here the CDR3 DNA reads TGTGCCAGCAGCCATGGCTCTCCAGGACTCCGGAACACTGAAGCTTTCTTT. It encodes CASSHGSPGLRNTEAFF.

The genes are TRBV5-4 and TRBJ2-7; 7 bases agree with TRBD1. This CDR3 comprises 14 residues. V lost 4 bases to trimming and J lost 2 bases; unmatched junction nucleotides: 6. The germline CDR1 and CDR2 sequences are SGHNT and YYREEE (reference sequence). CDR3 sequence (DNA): TGTGCCAGCAGCGCCGGACAGGTCGCCTACGAGCAGTACTTC. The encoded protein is CASSAGQVAYEQYF.

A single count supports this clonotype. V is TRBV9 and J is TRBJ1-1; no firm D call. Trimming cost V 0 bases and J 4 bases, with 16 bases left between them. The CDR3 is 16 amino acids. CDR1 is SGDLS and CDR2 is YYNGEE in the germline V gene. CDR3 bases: TGTGCCAGCAGCGTAGGAGTGGAAGGGATGGGCACTGAAGCTTTCTTT. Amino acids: CASSVGVEGMGTEAFF.